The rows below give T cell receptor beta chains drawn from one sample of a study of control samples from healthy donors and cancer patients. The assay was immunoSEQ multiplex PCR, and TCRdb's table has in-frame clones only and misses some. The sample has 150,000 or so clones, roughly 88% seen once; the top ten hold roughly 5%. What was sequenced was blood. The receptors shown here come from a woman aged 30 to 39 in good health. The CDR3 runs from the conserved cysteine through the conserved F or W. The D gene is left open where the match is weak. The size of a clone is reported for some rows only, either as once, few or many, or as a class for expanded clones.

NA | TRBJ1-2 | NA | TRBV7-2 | TGTGCCAGCAGCTTAAGGCCGGCGGCGGGGAAGCTCTATGGCTACACCTTC | CASSLRPAAGKLYGYTF
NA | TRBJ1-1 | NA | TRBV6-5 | TGTGCCAGCAGTTTTACGGGGAACACTGAAGCTTTCTTT | CASSFTGNTEAFF
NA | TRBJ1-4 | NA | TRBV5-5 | TGTGCCAGCAGCTTTTACAGGTCCAATGAAAAACTGTTTTTT | CASSFYRSNEKLFF
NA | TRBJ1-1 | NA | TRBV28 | TGTGCCAGCAGCCCGGGACGCCTGAGAACTGAAGCTTTCTTT | CASSPGRLRTEAFF
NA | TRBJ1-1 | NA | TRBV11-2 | TGTGCCAGCAGCTTCAGGGTAGGCACTGAAGCTTTCTTT | CASSFRVGTEAFF
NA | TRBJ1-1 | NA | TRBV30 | TGTGCCTGGAGTGATACGGGGAACACTGAAGCTTTCTTT | CAWSDTGNTEAFF
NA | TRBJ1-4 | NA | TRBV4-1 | TGCGCCAGCAGCCCCCCGATTACGGGCGAAAAACTGTTTTTT | CASSPPITGEKLFF
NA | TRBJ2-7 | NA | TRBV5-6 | TGTGCCAGCAACCCGGCGGAATCCTACGAGCAGTACTTC | CASNPAESYEQYF
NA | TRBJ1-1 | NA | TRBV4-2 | TGTGCCAGCAGCCAACCCGGGGACTTGAACACTGAAGCTTTCTTT | CASSQPGDLNTEAFF
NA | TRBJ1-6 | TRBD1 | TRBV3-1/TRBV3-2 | TGTGCCAGCAGCCCAGGACAGGGGAGCTCCTATAATTCACCCCTCCACTTT | CASSPGQGSSYNSPLHF
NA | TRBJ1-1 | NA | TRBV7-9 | TGTGCCAGCAGCTTACTTGACACTGAAGCTTTCTTT | CASSLLDTEAFF
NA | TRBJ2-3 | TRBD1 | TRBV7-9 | TGTGCCAGCAGCTTAGGGACAGGGGGAGATACGCAGTATTTT | CASSLGTGGDTQYF
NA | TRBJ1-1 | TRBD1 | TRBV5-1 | TGCGCCAGCAGCCAGGGGGCCGGGACTGAAGCTTTCTTT | CASSQGAGTEAFF
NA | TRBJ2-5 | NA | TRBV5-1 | TGCGCCAGCAGCTTCCGGGACGTCGGGGACCAAGAGACCCAGTACTTC | CASSFRDVGDQETQYF
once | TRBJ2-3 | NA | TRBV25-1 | TGTGCCAGCCAGGGACTGCCTCCCACAGATACGCAGTATTTT | CASQGLPPTDTQYF
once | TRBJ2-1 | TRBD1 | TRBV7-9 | TGTGCCAGCAGCTTCGGACAGGGGGCTAATGAGCAGTTCTTC | CASSFGQGANEQFF
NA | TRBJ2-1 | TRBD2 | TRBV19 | TGTGCCAGTAGTTCAACGGGACTAGCGGGAGGAGAGCAGTTCTTC | CASSSTGLAGGEQFF
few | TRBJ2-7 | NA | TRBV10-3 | TGTGCCATCAGTGAGGCAAACTACGAGCAGTACTTC | CAISEANYEQYF
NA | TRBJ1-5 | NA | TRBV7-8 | TGTGCCAGCAGCTTAGATGGGGACACTAGCAATCAGCCCCAGCATTTT | CASSLDGDTSNQPQHF
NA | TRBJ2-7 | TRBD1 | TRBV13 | TGTGCCAGCAGTGACTGGGCCCTGCAGGATCGACAGGGGAACTCCTACGAGCAGTACTTC | CASSDWALQDRQGNSYEQYF
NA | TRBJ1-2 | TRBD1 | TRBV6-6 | TGTGCCAGCACCAAACAGGGGGCGGGATATGGCTACACCTTC | CASTKQGAGYGYTF
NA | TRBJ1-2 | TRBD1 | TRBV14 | TGTGCCAGCAGCCCAACGAGGGACAGAGCTAACTATGGCTACACCTTC | CASSPTRDRANYGYTF
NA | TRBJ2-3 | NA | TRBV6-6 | TGTGCCAGCAGTTACTCGTTCAGGGCTGCAACAGATACGCAGTATTTT | CASSYSFRAATDTQYF
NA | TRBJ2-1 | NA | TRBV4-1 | TGCGCCAGCAGCCACCCAGCGGCAGAGCAGTTCTTC | CASSHPAAEQFF
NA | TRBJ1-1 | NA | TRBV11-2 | TGTGCCAGCAGCCTCTTTAACACTGAAGCTTTCTTT | CASSLFNTEAFF
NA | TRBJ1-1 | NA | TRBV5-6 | TGTGCCAGCAGCCCCAGGTCCCCCACGAACACTGAAGCTTTCTTT | CASSPRSPTNTEAFF
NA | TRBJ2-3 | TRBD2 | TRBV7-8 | TGTGCCAGCAGCTCCGGTTGGAGCGGGGACACAGATACGCAGTATTTT | CASSSGWSGDTDTQYF
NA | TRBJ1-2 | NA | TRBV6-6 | TGTGCCAGCAGTTACGCCGCCGGCTCTAACTATGGCTACACCTTC | CASSYAAGSNYGYTF
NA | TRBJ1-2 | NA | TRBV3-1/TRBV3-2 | TGTGCCAGCAGCCAACAGGGTGGCAACTATGGCTACACCTTC | CASSQQGGNYGYTF